This T cell receptor beta chain emerged from a study of blood T cell repertoires in COVID-19. Study at large: PBMCs, B-cell-depleted T cells, or T cells provided the cDNA or gDNA that made up the material.

This table comes from immunoSEQ multiplex PCR, and its TCRdb copy is limited to in-frame clones, with some not included. This table has approximately 150,000 clones, over 75% appearing once. CDR1 SGHTA and CDR2 FQGTGA come from the germline V gene. Deletions cut 5 bases from V and 5 bases from J, with 12 bases between. The CDR3 totals 13 residues. This sequence originates from a man in his sixties or seventies with active COVID-19. Sequenced sample: peripheral blood. V is TRBV7-3 and J is TRBJ2-5, with D perhaps TRBD2 (5 bases). The CDR3 DNA reads TGTGCCAGCAGCCGCGGGCCCGGCGAGACCCAGTACTTC. Protein product: CASSRGPGETQYF. Variable domain in full (rest from reference TRBV7-3 and TRBJ2-5): GAGVSQTPSNKVTEKGKYVELRCDPISGHTALYWYRQSLGQGPEFLIYFQGTGAADDSGLPNDRFFAVRPEGSVSTLKIQRTERGDSAVYLCASSRGPGETQYFGPGTRLLVL.